These 14 T cell receptor beta chains share one sample of origin, sequenced in a study of OX40 agonist ivuxolimab in advanced cancers. Clones were read by immunoSEQ multiplex PCR, and TCRdb kept only the in-frame ones, dropping some. The data show roughly 92,000 clones, about 92% seen once. The input for sequencing was CD4+ or CD8+ T cells sorted from blood, taken in a trial of the OX40 agonist ivuxolimab. These receptors all stem from an adult with an advanced solid tumor such as melanoma, head and neck, liver or kidney cancer.

The chain has TRBV5-6 and TRBJ1-1; D is uncertain. Germline CDR1 reads SGHDT; CDR2 reads YYEEEE. Deletions cut 1 base from V and 6 bases from J, with 7 bases between. The length of the CDR3 is 12 residues. In DNA form, the CDR3 reads TGTGCCAGCAGCTTGAGGTCGTCTGAAGCTTTCTTT. Its translation: CASSLRSSEAFF.

This clone has just a few counts. The rearrangement joins TRBV7-2 to TRBJ1-4; 8 bases align to TRBD1. This CDR3 has 15 residues. V lost 5 bases and J lost 6; bases outside the gene matches: 8. Germline V gene data show CDR1 as SGHTA and CDR2 as FQGNSA. The chain's CDR3 is CASSPRTGIYEKLFF. CDR3 coding DNA: TGTGCCAGCAGCCCCCGGACAGGGATTTATGAAAAACTGTTTTTT.

The CDR3 nucleotides are TGTGCCACCAGTCCCCGGGACAGAAGCAATCAGCCCCAGCATTTT. Residues: CATSPRDRSNQPQHF. This sequence joins TRBV15 and TRBJ1-5; TRBD1 matches 7 bases. Germline V gene lookup returns CDR1 LNHNV and CDR2 YYDKDF (reference sequence). The CDR3 contains 15 residues. J lost 1 base, V lost 6 bases, and 6 bases had no gene match.

The rearrangement links TRBV5-4 to TRBJ2-7, with 11 positions matching TRBD2. Trimming removed 2 bases from V and 4 bases from J; junction bases left unmatched: 5. The CDR3 totals 15 residues. CDR1 is SGHNT, CDR2 YYREEE, per germline (reference sequence). DNA of the CDR3: TGTGCCAGCAGCTTTAGCGGGAGGGCCGGGTACGAGCAGTACTTC. This gives the protein CASSFSGRAGYEQYF.

The CDR3, as DNA: TGCAGCGTTGAGGGCCCGACCGGGACAGCCTACAATGAGCAGTTCTTC. Residues: CSVEGPTGTAYNEQFF. The V gene is TRBV29-1, the J gene TRBJ2-1; TRBD1 aligns across 7 bases. Germline V lookup: CDR1 SQVTM, CDR2 ANQGSEA. V dropped 3 bases and J dropped 2; count of bases not matched to a gene: 10. CDR3 length equals 16 residues.

The V and J genes are TRBV10-3 and TRBJ1-2; no definite D call. CDR1 is ENHRY and CDR2 is SYGVKD in the germline V gene. The CDR3 loop spans 14 amino acids. V shed 2 bases and J shed 4 bases, with 11 bases lying between them. The CDR3, as DNA: TGTGCCATCAGTGAGGACGTTACCCCCTATGGCTACACCTTC. Translating it yields CAISEDVTPYGYTF.

This chain uses TRBV19 with TRBJ2-2, with 7 bases matching TRBD2. This CDR3 contains 16 residues. V trimming: 7 bases; J trimming: 3 bases; junction bases outside the gene matches: 11. CDR1 is LNHDA, CDR2 SQIVND, per germline (reference sequence). CDR3 sequence reads: CASKNQRGSYTGELFF. CDR3 coding DNA: TGTGCCAGTAAAAACCAACGCGGGAGTTACACCGGGGAGCTGTTTTTT. Filled out from reference TRBV19 and TRBJ2-2, the complete variable domain reads DGGITQSPKYLFRKEGQNVTLSCEQNLNHDAMYWYRQDPGQGLRLIYYSQIVNDFQKGDIAEGYSVSREKKESFPLTVTSAQKNPTAFYLCASKNQRGSYTGELFFGEGSRLTVL.

This chain joins TRBV6-5 and TRBJ2-7; unclear D gene. V lost 3 bases and J lost 2, with 11 bases in between. The CDR3 is made up of 14 amino acids. CDR1 is MNHEY and CDR2 is SVGAGI in the germline V gene. The CDR3 region is CASSYAQSAYEQYF. In DNA, the CDR3 is TGTGCCAGCAGTTATGCCCAGAGTGCCTACGAGCAGTACTTC.

This chain connects TRBV7-6 to TRBJ1-2; D unclear. The CDR3 runs to 16 residues. The V gene's germline CDR1 is SGHVS and CDR2 FNYEAQ. The V end was cut by 1 base, the J end by 4 bases, with 16 bases between. In nucleotides, the CDR3 is TGTGCCAGCAGCTTAGTGGTCGGAGGCCCTATCTATGGCTACACCTTC. Encoded protein: CASSLVVGGPIYGYTF.

With respect to this clone: Other DNA sequences in this specimen translate into the identical CDR3. The chain couples TRBV7-2 to TRBJ2-3; maybe TRBD2 (6 bases). CDR1 SGHTA and CDR2 FQGNSA come from the germline V gene. Trimming took off 5 bases at V and 8 bases at J, with 8 bases between the two ends. The CDR3 length is 11 residues. The CDR3 DNA sequence: TGTGCCAGCAGCCCCGGGGGTACGCAGTATTTT. Translation gives CASSPGGTQYF.

V and J are TRBV4-1 and TRBJ2-7; 9 bases match TRBD1. Trimming removed 2 bases from V and 4 bases from J; junction bases left unmatched: 6. Germline V gene data show CDR1 as MGHRA and CDR2 as YSYEKL. This CDR3 region has 15 residues. CDR3 DNA: TGCGCCAGCAGCCAAAGGGGACAGGGAACATACGAGCAGTACTTC. Protein: CASSQRGQGTYEQYF.

The chain joins TRBV5-6 to TRBJ2-7, with D uncertain. Trimming pared 2 bases from V and 7 bases from J, leaving 13 bases between. The CDR3 has 13 residues. The germline V gene encodes CDR1 SGHDT and CDR2 YYEEEE. The DNA of the CDR3 is TGTGCCAGCAGCTTTTATCAGGTCCGAGAGCAGTACTTC. It yields the protein CASSFYQVREQYF. The full variable domain, rest sourced from reference TRBV5-6 and TRBJ2-7, is DAGVTQSPTHLIKTRGQQVTLRCSPKSGHDTVSWYQQALGQGPQFIFQYYEEEERQRGNFPDRFSGHQFPNYSSELNVNALLLGDSALYLCASSFYQVREQYFGPGTRLTVT.

This sequence joins TRBV27 and TRBJ2-5; possible D gene TRBD2, 5 bases. TRBJ2-7 matches the DNA end more closely, so the J call is doubtful. The CDR3 covers 15 residues. Germline CDR1 is MNHEY and CDR2 is SMNVEV (reference sequence). The CDR3 loop reads CASRPLAPSSYEQYF. The CDR3 DNA sequence: TGTGCCAGCAGACCTCTAGCACCCTCCTCGTACGAGCAGTACTTC.

V and J are TRBV5-5 and TRBJ1-4; the D gene is possibly TRBD1 (6 bases). The CDR3 runs to 16 residues. Looked up from germline, CDR1 is SGHKS and CDR2 is YYEKEE (reference sequence). Between the trimmed V and J ends, which lost 4 bases and 7 bases, there was a span of 20 bases. This CDR3 reads CASSGSLTGLGEKLFF. The CDR3 DNA reads TGTGCCAGCAGCGGCTCGTTAACAGGGCTCGGTGAAAAACTGTTTTTT.